The 3 T cell receptor beta chains listed next were all sequenced from one sample in a study of cytomegalovirus exposure and HLA in healthy donors. TCRdb's copy holds only in-frame clones and misses some; the assay was immunoSEQ multiplex PCR. Of 220,000 or so clones in the sample, 75% to 95% are singletons; the top ten hold 0.8% to 1.2%. Sequencing used PBMCs. All receptors come from a woman between 18 and 29 years old in good health and CMV-seronegative.

J is TRBJ2-3 and V is TRBV11-3, with 15 bases matching TRBD2. Germline V CDR1 and CDR2: SGHNT, YENEEA. This CDR3 region has 15 residues. V gave up 5 bases and J gave up 4 bases; unmatched junction bases: 1. The CDR3 DNA reads as TGTGCCAGCAGCGGACTAGCGGGAGGGCCAGATACGCAGTATTTT. This gives the protein CASSGLAGGPDTQYF.

The chain employs TRBV19 and TRBJ1-1; TRBD1 agrees at 9 bases. Germline CDR1 is LNHDA and CDR2 is SQIVND (reference sequence). The CDR3 loop spans 15 amino acids. Losses at the gene ends were 7 bases for V and 10 bases for J; bases not matched to a gene: 16. This CDR3 reads CASTNPGQGLWLAFF. The DNA for the CDR3 is TGTGCCAGTACAAACCCGGGACAGGGTCTCTGGTTAGCTTTCTTT.

The genes are TRBV6-5 and TRBJ2-1; D not resolved. Germline V gene sequence: CDR1 MNHEY, CDR2 SVGAGI. The CDR3 runs to 12 residues. V gave up 7 bases and J gave up 9 bases, with 13 bases separating them. The CDR3 is CASTSPASEQFF. In DNA form, the CDR3 reads TGTGCCAGCACCTCTCCCGCGAGTGAGCAGTTCTTC.